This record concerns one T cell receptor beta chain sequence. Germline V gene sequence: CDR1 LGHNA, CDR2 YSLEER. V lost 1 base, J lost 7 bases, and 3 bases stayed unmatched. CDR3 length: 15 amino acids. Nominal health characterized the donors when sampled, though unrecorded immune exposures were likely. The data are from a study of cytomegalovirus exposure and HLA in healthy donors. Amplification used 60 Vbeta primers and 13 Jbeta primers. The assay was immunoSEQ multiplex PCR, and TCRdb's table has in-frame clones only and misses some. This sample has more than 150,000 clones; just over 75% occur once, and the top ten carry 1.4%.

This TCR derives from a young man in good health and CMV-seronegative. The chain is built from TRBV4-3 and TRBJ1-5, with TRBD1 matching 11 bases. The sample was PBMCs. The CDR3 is CASSQAGTGGQPQHF. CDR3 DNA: TGCGCCAGCAGCCAAGCCGGGACAGGGGGACAGCCCCAGCATTTT.